The 19 T cell receptor beta chains listed next were all sequenced from one sample in a study of blood T cell repertoires in COVID-19. The data were produced by immunoSEQ multiplex PCR, yet TCRdb's version contains in-frame clones alone and is incomplete. The table lists 120,000 or so clones, approximately 90% of them singletons. The sample consisted of peripheral blood. Receptors were obtained from a human donor in a cohort sampled during active COVID-19.

The genes are TRBV5-1 and TRBJ1-1; 7 nucleotides match TRBD1. Germline lookup yields CDR1 SGHRS and CDR2 YFSETQ. The V and J ends lost 0 bases and 4 bases, in that order; junction bases with no gene match: 9. The length of the CDR3 is 16 residues. CDR3 in amino acids: CASSLAGRGLGTEAFF. DNA for the CDR3: TGCGCCAGCAGCTTGGCCGGAAGGGGGCTTGGCACTGAAGCTTTCTTT.

The chain couples TRBV14 to TRBJ2-2; no clear D. The CDR3 is 16 residues long. Germline CDR1 SGHDN, CDR2 FVKESK. V lost 1 base to trimming and J lost 1 base, with 10 bases between them. This CDR3 is CASSQVPLLNTGELFF. In DNA form, the CDR3 reads TGTGCCAGCAGCCAAGTTCCACTTTTGAACACCGGGGAGCTGTTTTTT.

The chain recombines TRBV5-1 with TRBJ2-2, with 7 bases aligning to TRBD1. This CDR3 has 14 amino acids. The V gene's germline CDR1 is SGHRS and CDR2 YFSETQ. Trimming cost V 3 bases and J 5 bases; bases outside gene matches: 4. CDR3 residues: CASSWDSPTGELFF. CDR3 sequence (DNA): TGCGCCAGCAGCTGGGACAGCCCTACCGGGGAGCTGTTTTTT.

The rearrangement joins TRBV5-1 to TRBJ2-1; D is possibly TRBD2 (7 bases). V lost 0 bases and J lost 0, with 13 bases in between. This CDR3 is 17 amino acids long. Per germline, CDR1 SGHRS and CDR2 YFSETQ. The CDR3 sequence: CASSLVTAGASYNEQFF. The CDR3 DNA is TGCGCCAGCAGCTTGGTCACCGCGGGGGCCTCCTACAATGAGCAGTTCTTC.

This sequence joins TRBV28 and TRBJ1-2; 8 bases are a match to TRBD1. Looked up from germline, CDR1 is MDHEN and CDR2 is SYDVKM. This CDR3 comprises 14 residues. The J segment lost 4 bases and the V segment lost 4 bases, leaving 5 bases of the junction unmatched. The CDR3 sequence is CASSSTGEAYGYTF. Here the CDR3 DNA reads TGTGCCAGCAGTTCGACAGGGGAAGCCTATGGCTACACCTTC.

This sequence joins TRBV28 and TRBJ2-1, with 7 bases identical to TRBD2. Germline V gene lookup returns CDR1 MDHEN and CDR2 SYDVKM. The CDR3 is 13 amino acids. V shed 6 bases, J shed 7 bases, and the junction held 6 bases outside the gene matches. The CDR3 protein is CASRQTSRNEQFF. The CDR3 DNA follows: TGTGCCAGCAGGCAGACTAGCAGGAATGAGCAGTTCTTC.

The J gene is TRBJ1-1, the V gene TRBV7-2; D unresolved. Per germline, CDR1 SGHTA and CDR2 FQGNSA. The CDR3 has 14 amino acids. The V end lost 5 bases, the J end lost 2 bases, and 12 bases lay between the germline ends. CDR3: CASSPRGLNTEAFF. CDR3 nucleotide sequence: TGTGCCAGCAGCCCACGGGGTCTTAACACTGAAGCTTTCTTT.

The gene calls are TRBV4-2 and TRBJ1-4, with 11 bases aligning to TRBD1. Per germline, CDR1 LGHNA and CDR2 YNFKEQ. Trimming took 6 bases from V and 7 from J; bases not matched to a gene: 4. The CDR3 loop spans 14 amino acids. DNA for the CDR3: TGTGCCAGCAGTCCGGGACAGGGGGTTGAAAAACTGTTTTTT. Its protein product is CASSPGQGVEKLFF.

CDR3 sequence reads: CASSPGGSTDTQYF. The CDR3 DNA follows: TGCGCCAGCAGCCCCGGAGGATCCACAGATACGCAGTATTTT. The J gene is TRBJ2-3, the V gene TRBV5-1; D might be TRBD2 (5 bases). Deletions cut 4 bases from V and 2 bases from J, with 11 bases between. The germline V gene encodes CDR1 SGHRS and CDR2 YFSETQ. The length of the CDR3 is 14 residues.

The CDR3 reads CASSPDGTSGSYEQYF. CDR3 nucleotide sequence: TGCGCCAGCAGCCCTGATGGGACTAGCGGTTCCTACGAGCAGTACTTC. The rearrangement uses TRBV4-1 and TRBJ2-7; the match to TRBD2 covers 11 bases. V shed 4 bases and J 1 base; nucleotides not matched to a gene: 6. The CDR3 has 16 residues. Germline V lookup: CDR1 MGHRA, CDR2 YSYEKL.

V usage is TRBV30 and J usage is TRBJ1-1, with D maybe TRBD1 (5 bases). The CDR3 is made up of 13 amino acids. Germline V CDR1 and CDR2: GTSNPN, SVGIG (reference sequence). Trimming took 5 bases from V and 2 from J, leaving 12 bases between them. The CDR3 sequence: CAWGDSQNTEAFF. The CDR3 region has the DNA TGTGCCTGGGGAGACAGTCAAAACACTGAAGCTTTCTTT.

This clone was seen a few times. The DNA is left out, because the CDR3 cannot be placed on it with certainty; the CDR3 is given as TCRdb lists it. The sample holds other DNA sequences that translate to the same CDR3. This rearrangement joins TRBV11-2 to TRBJ2-7; the table assigns TRBD2, which was not confirmed against the DNA. Both ends counted, the CDR3 spans 13 residues. Germline-derived CDR1 and CDR2 are SGHAT and FQNNGV. The CDR3 here is CASSLATTSSTSF.

V and J are TRBV5-1 and TRBJ2-1; 12 positions match TRBD2. Germline loops: CDR1 SGHRS, CDR2 YFSETQ. The CDR3 is 15 residues long. V lost 4 bases and J lost 8; bases outside the gene matches: 7. The CDR3 DNA reads as TGCGCCAGCAGCGCCGCTAGCGGGGGGGCCGATGAGCAGTTCTTC. Its protein is CASSAASGGADEQFF.

This clone was counted once. The chain is built from TRBV6-5 and TRBJ2-7; 9 nucleotides match TRBD2. CDR3 length equals 15 residues. Germline V gene data show CDR1 as MNHEY and CDR2 as SVGAGI. V was pared by 6 bases and J by 3 bases, with 9 bases of the junction left unmatched. CDR3 sequence reads: CASRGTSGWDYEQYF. DNA for the CDR3: TGTGCCAGCAGGGGTACTAGCGGGTGGGACTACGAGCAGTACTTC.

V usage is TRBV3-1 (or the pseudogene TRBV3-2) and J usage is TRBJ2-3, with 10 bases matching TRBD2. The J segment lost 2 bases and the V segment lost 4 bases, leaving 9 bases of the junction unmatched. The CDR3 contains 17 residues. The germline V gene encodes CDR1 LGHDT and CDR2 YNNKEL (reference sequence). CDR3 DNA sequence: TGTGCCAGCAGCCGTGGAGGACTAGCGGAACTCACAGATACGCAGTATTTT. Its translation: CASSRGGLAELTDTQYF.

V gene TRBV3-1 (or the pseudogene TRBV3-2) combines with J gene TRBJ1-2; a possible D gene is TRBD1 (6 bases). This CDR3 has 14 amino acids. Trimming removed 1 base from V and 10 bases from J, with 16 bases in between. Germline V CDR1 and CDR2: LGHDT, YNNKEL (reference sequence). CDR3 in DNA: TGTGCCAGCAGCCAAGGCAGGGGATACGGCTACTACACCTTC. Translated, it gives CASSQGRGYGYYTF.

The chain recombines TRBV11-2 with TRBJ1-1; D might be TRBD1 (6 bases). The germline V gene has CDR1 SGHAT and CDR2 FQNNGV. The CDR3 totals 14 residues. The V and J ends lost 5 bases and 5 bases respectively, with 15 bases between them. The chain's CDR3 is CASSQGQGQTEAFF. CDR3 in DNA: TGTGCCAGCAGCCAAGGGCAGGGGCAGACTGAAGCTTTCTTT.

This clone was observed once. CDR3 in DNA: TGTGCCAGCAGTTACGGGGGAGGGAGGGCCATTGAGCAGTTCTTC. It codes for CASSYGGGRAIEQFF. This rearrangement joins TRBV6-2 or TRBV6-3 to TRBJ2-1; 7 nucleotides match TRBD2. The CDR3 has 15 residues. Germline trimming cut 2 bases from V and 9 bases from J; bases unmatched to any gene: 10. Germline CDR1 reads MNHEY; CDR2 reads SVGEGT.

V is TRBV7-9 and J is TRBJ2-7; 7 bases match TRBD2. Unmatched junction bases numbered 5, after V lost 5 bases and J lost 1 base. The CDR3 contains 14 residues. CDR1 and CDR2 (germline): SEHNR, FQNEAQ (reference sequence). CDR3 nucleotide sequence: TGTGCCAGCAGCCTTAGCGGGTGGTCCTACGAGCAGTACTTC. As protein: CASSLSGWSYEQYF. The full variable domain, with the rest looked up from reference TRBV7-9 and TRBJ2-7, is DTGVSQNPRHKITKRGQNVTFRCDPISEHNRLYWYRQTLGQGPEFLTYFQNEAQLEKSRLLSDRFSAERPKGSFSTLEIQRTEQGDSAMYLCASSLSGWSYEQYFGPGTRLTVT.